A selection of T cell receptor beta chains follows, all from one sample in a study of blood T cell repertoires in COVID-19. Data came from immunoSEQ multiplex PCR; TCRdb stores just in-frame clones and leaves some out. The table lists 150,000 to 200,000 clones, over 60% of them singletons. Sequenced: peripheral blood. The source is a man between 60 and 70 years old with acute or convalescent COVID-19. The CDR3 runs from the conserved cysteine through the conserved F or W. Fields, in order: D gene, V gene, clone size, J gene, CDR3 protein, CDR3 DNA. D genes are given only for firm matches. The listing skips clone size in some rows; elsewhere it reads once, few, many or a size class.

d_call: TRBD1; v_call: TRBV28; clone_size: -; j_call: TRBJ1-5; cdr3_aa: CASSLGTGVFSQPQHF; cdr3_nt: TGTGCCAGCAGTTTGGGGACAGGGGTGTTTTCTCAGCCCCAGCATTTT
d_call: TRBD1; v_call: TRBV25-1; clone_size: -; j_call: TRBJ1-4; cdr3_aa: CASSVSIGTGEEKLFF; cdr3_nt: TGTGCCAGCAGTGTTAGTATCGGGACAGGAGAAGAAAAACTGTTTTTT
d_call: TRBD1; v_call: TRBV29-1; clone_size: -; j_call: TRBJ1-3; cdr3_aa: CSVLTGGTGNTIYF; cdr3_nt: TGCAGCGTCCTCACAGGGGGTACTGGAAACACCATATATTTT
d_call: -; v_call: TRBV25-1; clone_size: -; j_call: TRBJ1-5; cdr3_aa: CASSEPGGQPQHF; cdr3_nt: TGTGCCAGCAGTGAGCCTGGGGGCCAGCCCCAGCATTTT
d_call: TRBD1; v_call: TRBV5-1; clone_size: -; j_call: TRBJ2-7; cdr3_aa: CASSRTGLDEQYF; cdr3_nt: TGCGCCAGCAGCCGGACAGGGCTCGACGAGCAGTACTTC
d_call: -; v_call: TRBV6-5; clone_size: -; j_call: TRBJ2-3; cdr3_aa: CASSYPGSQLQYF; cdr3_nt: TGTGCCAGCAGTTACCCAGGGTCTCAGTTGCAGTATTTT
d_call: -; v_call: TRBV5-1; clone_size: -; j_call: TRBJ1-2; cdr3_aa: CASSLVATNYGYTF; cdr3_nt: TGCGCCAGCAGCTTGGTGGCAACGAACTATGGCTACACCTTC
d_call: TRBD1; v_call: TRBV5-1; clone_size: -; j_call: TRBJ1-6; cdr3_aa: CASSTEQGARSPLHF; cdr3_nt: TGCGCCAGCAGCACCGAACAGGGGGCCCGGTCACCCCTCCACTTT
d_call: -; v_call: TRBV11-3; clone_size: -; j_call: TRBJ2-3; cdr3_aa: CASATGSTDTQYF; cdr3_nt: TGTGCCAGCGCGACAGGTAGCACAGATACGCAGTATTTT
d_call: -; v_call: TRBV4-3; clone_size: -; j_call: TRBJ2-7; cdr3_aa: CASSQASGGEQYF; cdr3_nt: TGCGCCAGCAGCCAAGCATCCGGGGGCGAGCAGTACTTC
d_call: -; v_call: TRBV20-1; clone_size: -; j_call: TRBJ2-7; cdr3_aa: CKGLGHYEQYF; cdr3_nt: TGCAAGGGTCTAGGACACTACGAGCAGTACTTC
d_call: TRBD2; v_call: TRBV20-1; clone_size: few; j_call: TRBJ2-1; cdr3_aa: CSARGGGEQFF; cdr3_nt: TGCAGTGCTAGAGGGGGGGGTGAGCAGTTCTTC
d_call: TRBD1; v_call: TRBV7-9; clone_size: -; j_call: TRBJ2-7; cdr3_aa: CASSWGTGGIYEQYF; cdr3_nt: TGTGCCAGCAGCTGGGGGACAGGGGGAATTTACGAGCAGTACTTC
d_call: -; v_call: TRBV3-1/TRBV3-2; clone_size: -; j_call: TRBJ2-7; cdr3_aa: CASSQEGSSYEQYF; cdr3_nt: TGTGCCAGCAGCCAAGAGGGGAGCTCCTACGAGCAGTACTTC
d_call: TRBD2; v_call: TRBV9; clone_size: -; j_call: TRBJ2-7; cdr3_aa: CASSVGASGAYEQYF; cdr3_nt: TGTGCCAGCAGCGTAGGTGCTAGCGGGGCATACGAGCAGTACTTC
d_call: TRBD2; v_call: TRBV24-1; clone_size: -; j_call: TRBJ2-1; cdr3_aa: CATSVGGTTSNEQFF; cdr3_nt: TGTGCCACCAGTGTCGGGGGGACCACAAGCAATGAGCAGTTCTTC
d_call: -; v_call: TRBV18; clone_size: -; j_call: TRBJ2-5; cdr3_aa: CASSPTSFPHKRQETQYF; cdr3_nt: TGTGCCAGCTCACCGACATCGTTTCCACATAAAAGACAAGAGACCCAGTACTTC
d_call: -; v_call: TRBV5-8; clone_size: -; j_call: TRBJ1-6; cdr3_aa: CASRRAEGSGNSPLHF; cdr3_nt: TGTGCCAGCAGACGAGCGGAGGGAAGTGGTAATTCACCCCTCCACTTT
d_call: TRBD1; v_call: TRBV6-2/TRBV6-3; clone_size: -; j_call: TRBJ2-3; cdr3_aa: CASSQYRGSTDTQYF; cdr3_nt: TGTGCCAGCAGCCAATACAGGGGGAGCACAGATACGCAGTATTTT
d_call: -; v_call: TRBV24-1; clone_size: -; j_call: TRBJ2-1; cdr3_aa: CASGTGVGGNEQFF; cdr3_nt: TGTGCCTCCGGTACAGGAGTAGGCGGAAATGAGCAGTTCTTC
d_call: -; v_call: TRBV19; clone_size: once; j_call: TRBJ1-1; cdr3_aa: CASSIKSWTGGLRNTEAFF; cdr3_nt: TGTGCCAGTAGTATAAAGTCCTGGACGGGGGGCCTTAGGAACACTGAAGCTTTCTTT
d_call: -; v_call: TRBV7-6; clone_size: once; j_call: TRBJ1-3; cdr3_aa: CASSPGQSSGNTIYF; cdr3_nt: TGTGCCAGCAGCCCCGGACAGTCTTCTGGAAACACCATATATTTT
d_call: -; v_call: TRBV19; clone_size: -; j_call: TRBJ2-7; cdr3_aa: CASSIGNEQYF; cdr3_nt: TGTGCCAGTAGTATAGGTAACGAGCAGTACTTC
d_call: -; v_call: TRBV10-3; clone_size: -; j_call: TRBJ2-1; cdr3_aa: CAITQRSGGVSYNEQFF; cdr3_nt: TGTGCCATCACCCAACGGTCGGGGGGCGTTTCCTACAATGAGCAGTTCTTC
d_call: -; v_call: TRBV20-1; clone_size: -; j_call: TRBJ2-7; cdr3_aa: CSATDTYEQYF; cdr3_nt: TGCAGTGCCACGGACACCTACGAGCAGTACTTC